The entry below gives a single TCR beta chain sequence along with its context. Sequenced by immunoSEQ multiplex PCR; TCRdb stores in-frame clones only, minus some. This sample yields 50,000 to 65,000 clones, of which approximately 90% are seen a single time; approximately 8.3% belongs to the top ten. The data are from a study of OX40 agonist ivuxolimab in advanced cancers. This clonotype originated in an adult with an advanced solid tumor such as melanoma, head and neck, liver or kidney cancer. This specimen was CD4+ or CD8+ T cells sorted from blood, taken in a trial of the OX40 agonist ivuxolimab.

CDR3: CASSTSFKSPTGELFF. The CDR3 coding sequence is TGTGCCAGCAGCACATCATTCAAATCCCCTACCGGGGAGCTGTTTTTT. The rearrangement links TRBV13 to TRBJ2-2; no definite D call. Germline CDR1 PRHDT, CDR2 FYEKMQ (reference sequence). This CDR3 comprises 16 residues. Trimming removed 5 bases at V and 5 bases at J, with 18 bases between.